One and the same sample provided the 29 T cell receptor beta chains below, sequenced in a study of T cell changes during pregnancy in multiple sclerosis. Sequencing was performed with immunoSEQ multiplex PCR; in TCRdb, only in-frame clones are kept and a portion is missing. The sample comprises around 57,000 clones, 90% of which are singletons, and 5.5% to 8% rests with the top ten. The material was peripheral blood, obtained in the third trimester of pregnancy. These receptors were obtained from a female donor in good health, enrolled as a control in a pregnancy study.

The chain links TRBV27 to TRBJ2-2; 12 bases map to TRBD1. V was pared by 5 bases and J by 6 bases, with 10 bases of the junction left unmatched. This CDR3 is 17 amino acids long. Germline CDR1 is MNHEY and CDR2 is SMNVEV (reference sequence). Here the CDR3 reads CASSNTGTGGSPGELFF. In DNA form, the CDR3 reads TGTGCCAGCAGTAATACTGGGACAGGGGGCTCCCCCGGGGAGCTGTTTTTT.

This chain connects TRBV9 to TRBJ2-1, with a tentative D call TRBD2 (6 bases). Trimming pared 3 bases from V and 0 bases from J, leaving 10 bases between. From germline, CDR1 is SGDLS and CDR2 YYNGEE. The length of the CDR3 is 15 residues. CDR3 coding DNA: TGTGCCAGCAGCGGTGGGGGGAGCTCCTACAATGAGCAGTTCTTC. This sequence encodes CASSGGGSSYNEQFF. The whole variable domain, filled in from reference TRBV9 and TRBJ2-1, reads DSGVTQTPKHLITATGQRVTLRCSPRSGDLSVYWYQQSLDQGLQFLIQYYNGEERAKGNILERFSAQQFPDLHSELNLSSLELGDSALYFCASSGGGSSYNEQFFGPGTRLTVL.

The gene calls are TRBV27 and TRBJ2-1; D is unresolved. The V end was cut by 5 bases, the J end by 0 bases, with 8 bases between. There are 14 residues in the CDR3. Germline CDR1 and CDR2: MNHEY and SMNVEV (reference sequence). The CDR3 here is CASSPARSYNEQFF. CDR3 DNA: TGTGCCAGCAGTCCCGCGCGCTCCTACAATGAGCAGTTCTTC.

The chain links TRBV19 to TRBJ1-4, with unresolved D. This CDR3 is 12 amino acids long. CDR1 is LNHDA, CDR2 SQIVND, per germline (reference sequence). Trimming took 3 bases from V and 6 from J, leaving 5 bases between them. In DNA, the CDR3 is TGTGCCAGTAGTATCCTAGATGAAAAACTGTTTTTT. Encoded protein: CASSILDEKLFF. The complete variable domain, with remaining parts taken from reference TRBV19 and TRBJ1-4, reads DGGITQSPKYLFRKEGQNVTLSCEQNLNHDAMYWYRQDPGQGLRLIYYSQIVNDFQKGDIAEGYSVSREKKESFPLTVTSAQKNPTAFYLCASSILDEKLFFGSGTQLSVL.

This chain uses TRBV7-2 with TRBJ1-1, with D uncertain. V was cut by 2 bases and J by 7 bases, with 8 bases left in between. CDR3 length: 12 amino acids. The germline gives CDR1 SGHTA, CDR2 FQGNSA. The CDR3 nucleotides are TGTGCCAGCAGCTTATCGGTTGTTGAAGCTTTCTTT. It yields the protein CASSLSVVEAFF.

This clone appeared a few times. This chain joins TRBV19 and TRBJ1-3; possible D gene TRBD1, 5 bases. Germline values: CDR1 LNHDA, CDR2 SQIVND (reference sequence). The CDR3 is made up of 17 amino acids. Trimming left V 4 bases short and J 0 bases short, with 16 bases between. CDR3 in amino acids: CASSKGQGGYSGNTIYF. The CDR3, as DNA: TGTGCCAGTAGTAAGGGGCAGGGTGGATACTCTGGAAACACCATATATTTT.

This clone was recorded only once. V is TRBV5-1 and J is TRBJ2-1; TRBD2 is a possible D gene (6 bases). Germline V CDR1 and CDR2: SGHRS, YFSETQ. V was shortened by 4 bases and J by 4 bases, with 12 bases between the two germline ends. CDR3 length: 14 amino acids. The CDR3 reads CASSKGGEYNEQFF. The CDR3 nucleotides read TGCGCCAGCAGCAAAGGAGGGGAATACAATGAGCAGTTCTTC.

J is TRBJ2-7 and V is TRBV19, with TRBD1 matching over 8 bases. Germline V gene lookup returns CDR1 LNHDA and CDR2 SQIVND (reference sequence). V was pared by 7 bases and J by 3 bases, with 11 bases of the junction left unmatched. This CDR3 is built from 15 residues. The CDR3 reads CASNNPGTGFYEQYF. Written as DNA, the CDR3 is TGTGCCAGTAATAATCCCGGGACAGGCTTCTACGAGCAGTACTTC. Drawing the rest from reference TRBV19 and TRBJ2-7, the complete variable domain is DGGITQSPKYLFRKEGQNVTLSCEQNLNHDAMYWYRQDPGQGLRLIYYSQIVNDFQKGDIAEGYSVSREKKESFPLTVTSAQKNPTAFYLCASNNPGTGFYEQYFGPGTRLTVT.

V is TRBV19 and J is TRBJ2-1, with D perhaps TRBD1 (6 bases). V lost 7 bases to trimming and J lost 0 bases, with 22 bases between them. The length of the CDR3 is 18 residues. Germline V gene data show CDR1 as LNHDA and CDR2 as SQIVND (reference sequence). In DNA form, the CDR3 reads TGTGCCAGTAACCGCCAACAGGGCTCTGTAAGCTCCTACAATGAGCAGTTCTTC. Protein: CASNRQQGSVSSYNEQFF.

This sequence joins TRBV29-1 and TRBJ1-5; unclear D gene. V was cut by 4 bases and J by 6 bases, with 13 bases left in between. In germline, CDR1 is SQVTM, CDR2 ANQGSEA. CDR3 length: 13 residues. CDR3: CSVGESGFQPQHF. The DNA for the CDR3 is TGCAGCGTTGGCGAGAGCGGGTTTCAGCCCCAGCATTTT.

The J gene is TRBJ1-5, the V gene TRBV9; D might be TRBD1 (5 bases). The V gene lost 4 bases and the J gene lost 4 bases, with 12 bases spanning the gap. The CDR3 extends over 14 amino acids. Per the germline V gene, CDR1 is SGDLS and CDR2 is YYNGEE. As DNA, the CDR3 is TGTGCCAGCAGCTCAGGGAGGACAAATCAGCCCCAGCATTTT. This translates into CASSSGRTNQPQHF.

The chain recombines TRBV18 with TRBJ2-7; TRBD1 matches 8 bases. Germline values: CDR1 KGHSH, CDR2 LQKENI. Trimming removed 6 bases from V and 7 bases from J; junction bases left unmatched: 8. The CDR3 is made up of 13 amino acids. In DNA form, the CDR3 reads TGTGCCAGCTCCGGTCAGGGGGCGAGTGAGCAGTACTTC. Translation gives CASSGQGASEQYF.

A remark on this clone: Sequence at one end of the junction differs from germline and may be a read error. V is TRBV10-3 and J is TRBJ2-7; D is perhaps TRBD1 (7 bases). Looked up from germline, CDR1 is ENHRY and CDR2 is SYGVKD. CDR3 length equals 13 residues. CDR3 bases: TGCTCAGGGGGGCCCGTTGGAGGGGGAGAGCAGTACTTC. The encoded protein is CSGGPVGGGEQYF.

The rearrangement links TRBV5-6 to TRBJ2-1; a possible D gene is TRBD2 (5 bases). In germline, CDR1 is SGHDT, CDR2 YYEEEE. The V end was cut by 5 bases, the J end by 7 bases, with 10 bases between. The CDR3 has 12 residues. CDR3 sequence reads: CASSRTQNEQFF. Here the CDR3 DNA reads TGTGCCAGCAGTAGGACTCAAAATGAGCAGTTCTTC.

The chain uses TRBV27 and TRBJ2-7, with D maybe TRBD2 (5 bases). V shed 3 bases and J shed 0 bases, with 15 bases lying between them. This CDR3 has 16 residues. Germline V lookup: CDR1 MNHEY, CDR2 SMNVEV (reference sequence). CDR3 loop: CASSLGIGVSSYEQYF. For the CDR3, the DNA is TGTGCCAGCAGTTTGGGTATCGGGGTCAGCTCCTACGAGCAGTACTTC.

The gene calls are TRBV5-4 and TRBJ2-3, with D possibly being TRBD2 (6 bases). The V gene's germline CDR1 is SGHNT and CDR2 YYREEE (reference sequence). The CDR3 length is 16 residues. With 2 bases removed from V and 0 bases from J, the gap between germline ends came to 13 bases. The CDR3 DNA reads as TGTGCCAGCAGCTTTCTGAAAGGGACTAGCACAGATACGCAGTATTTT. Residues: CASSFLKGTSTDTQYF.

As for this clone: The same CDR3 can be traced to other DNA sequences in this sample. The J gene is TRBJ2-1, the V gene TRBV27; TRBD2 aligns across 12 bases. There are 14 residues in the CDR3. Germline CDR1 MNHEY, CDR2 SMNVEV (reference sequence). V shed 2 bases, J shed 7 bases, and the junction held 0 bases outside the gene matches. The CDR3 loop is CASSLGTSGNEQFF. CDR3 sequence (DNA): TGTGCCAGCAGTTTAGGGACTAGCGGGAATGAGCAGTTCTTC.

The V call is TRBV7-2, the J call TRBJ2-3; a possible D gene is TRBD2 (6 bases). V was trimmed by 0 bases and J by 2 bases, leaving 15 bases between them. This CDR3 has 17 amino acids. CDR1 is SGHTA and CDR2 is FQGNSA in the germline V gene. The CDR3 protein is CASSLALFRGSTDTQYF. For the CDR3, the DNA is TGTGCCAGCAGCTTAGCGCTCTTCCGGGGGTCCACAGATACGCAGTATTTT.

This clone came up once. V is TRBV6-5 and J is TRBJ1-1, with no clear D. V lost 8 bases and J 6 bases, leaving 10 bases between the germline ends. CDR1 and CDR2 from the germline V gene are MNHEY and SVGAGI. This CDR3 has 11 amino acids. The CDR3 reads CASGPVPEAFF. CDR3 nucleotide sequence: TGTGCCAGCGGGCCTGTGCCTGAAGCTTTCTTT.

The chain couples TRBV30 to TRBJ2-1; 9 bases are shared with TRBD2. The V gene end was trimmed by 0 bases and the J gene end by 5 bases; junction bases not matched to a gene: 5. Germline CDR1 GTSNPN, CDR2 SVGIG (reference sequence). This CDR3 comprises 15 residues. The CDR3 reads CAWSVASGINNEQFF. The CDR3 DNA sequence: TGTGCCTGGAGTGTGGCTAGCGGGATAAACAATGAGCAGTTCTTC.

The V call is TRBV6-5, the J call TRBJ2-7; 9 positions agree with TRBD2. This CDR3 region has 14 residues. Trimming at V came to 6 bases and at J to 8 bases, leaving 11 bases not matched to a gene. Looked up from germline, CDR1 is MNHEY and CDR2 is SVGAGI. The CDR3 bases are TGTGCCAGCAGACGCGGGACTAGCAATGAAAAGCAGTACTTC. Its translation is CASRRGTSNEKQYF.

V gene TRBV18 combines with J gene TRBJ2-5, with D tentatively TRBD1 (5 bases). This CDR3 is 15 amino acids long. V was cut by 3 bases and J by 4 bases, with 15 bases left in between. Germline-derived CDR1 and CDR2 are KGHSH and LQKENI. The CDR3 bases are TGTGCCAGCTCACCCCTCCGTGGGGCTGGAGAGACCCAGTACTTC. Translation gives CASSPLRGAGETQYF.

The DNA for the CDR3 is TGTGCCAGCAGCCAAGCTTCTGGTCTAGCGGGAGCCCCAGAGACCCAGTACTTC. Its protein product is CASSQASGLAGAPETQYF. The J gene is TRBJ2-5, the V gene TRBV14; 10 bases line up with TRBD2. Trimming took 1 base from V and 4 from J; bases not matched to a gene: 12. Germline V lookup: CDR1 SGHDN, CDR2 FVKESK. The length of the CDR3 is 18 residues.

The V and J genes are TRBV9 and TRBJ2-7; 7 positions match TRBD1. The CDR3 covers 14 residues. Germline assignment: CDR1 SGDLS and CDR2 YYNGEE. With V trimmed by 6 bases and J by 1 base, 7 bases remained unmatched. CDR3 sequence reads: CASIRDRHSYEQYF. The CDR3 region has the DNA TGTGCCAGCATTCGGGACAGACATTCCTACGAGCAGTACTTC.

The chain couples TRBV7-9 to TRBJ2-4; D remains ambiguous. This CDR3 contains 11 residues. The ends were cut back, 5 bases at V and 5 bases at J, with 4 bases in the middle. Germline loops: CDR1 SEHNR, CDR2 FQNEAQ (reference sequence). CDR3: CASSPQNIQYF. CDR3 coding DNA: TGTGCCAGCAGCCCTCAAAACATTCAGTACTTC.

This sequence joins TRBV5-6 and TRBJ1-4; the match to TRBD1 covers 7 bases. Unmatched junction bases numbered 7, after V lost 0 bases and J lost 2 bases. Germline values: CDR1 SGHDT, CDR2 YYEEEE. This CDR3 is 17 amino acids long. The CDR3 loop is CASSLAQGVWTNEKLFF. In nucleotides, the CDR3 is TGTGCCAGCAGCTTGGCGCAGGGGGTATGGACTAATGAAAAACTGTTTTTT.

The count of this clone is one. The rearrangement joins TRBV7-2 to TRBJ1-6; maybe TRBD1 (5 bases). Germline assignment: CDR1 SGHTA and CDR2 FQGNSA. The CDR3 runs 15 residues. V was pared by 4 bases and J by 4 bases, with 11 bases between. CDR3 residues: CASSWGGRYNSPLHF. The DNA of the CDR3 is TGTGCCAGCAGCTGGGGGGGTAGGTATAATTCACCCCTCCACTTT. The full variable domain, its missing parts supplied by reference TRBV7-2 and TRBJ1-6, is GAGVSQSPSNKVTEKGKDVELRCDPISGHTALYWYRQSLGQGLEFLIYFQGNSAPDKSGLPSDRFSAERTGGSVSTLTIQRTQQEDSAVYLCASSWGGRYNSPLHFGNGTRLTVT.

This chain joins TRBV4-1 and TRBJ2-2; D is perhaps TRBD1 (5 bases). Deletions cut 0 bases from V and 6 bases from J, with 17 bases between. Germline assignment: CDR1 MGHRA and CDR2 YSYEKL. This CDR3 is built from 17 residues. This chain's CDR3 is CASSQEGSGRWAGELFF. The CDR3 nucleotides are TGCGCCAGCAGCCAAGAAGGCTCAGGGCGGTGGGCCGGGGAGCTGTTTTTT.

This chain joins TRBV30 and TRBJ1-1; D is ambiguous. Germline CDR1 GTSNPN, CDR2 SVGIG (reference sequence). The CDR3 sequence is 18 residues long. Trimming took off 3 bases at V and 0 bases at J, with 23 bases between the two ends. CDR3 in amino acids: CAWRTGSLSYGLNTEAFF. CDR3 nucleotide sequence: TGTGCCTGGAGGACCGGGAGCCTCTCATATGGGTTGAACACTGAAGCTTTCTTT.